These 8 T cell receptor beta chains were sequenced from one sample in a study of siplizumab effects on memory and regulatory T cells (dated by TCRdb to the late 2010s). Library construction relied on the immunoSEQ multiplex PCR assay. What TCRdb holds here is the immuneACCESS table cut down to in-frame rearrangements. Part of the clones is not present; checked against another copy, under half of the missing clones reflect an unresolved V gene, and the others are unexplained. The sample table shows 100,000 to 120,000 clones, and roughly 92% are seen once. Of the sample, 1% to 1.5% is held by the ten largest clones. Sample: CD4+ T cells sorted from blood. These receptors were obtained from a human donor in good health.

V usage is TRBV6-1 and J usage is TRBJ1-5; 9 bases align to TRBD1. The CDR3 covers 10 residues. V lost 8 bases and J lost 13; bases outside the gene matches: 3. Germline V CDR1 and CDR2: MNHNS, SASEGT. The CDR3 DNA reads as TGTGCCAGCGGTGGGACAGGGCAGCATTTT. It encodes CASGGTGQHF.

The chain employs TRBV9 and TRBJ2-3; D is uncertain. The CDR3 contains 15 residues. Germline values: CDR1 SGDLS, CDR2 YYNGEE. V was shortened by 0 bases and J by 4 bases, with 12 bases between the two germline ends. CDR3 DNA sequence: TGTGCCAGCAGCGTAGGCCCCGAAAGAGCAGATACGCAGTATTTT. This translates into CASSVGPERADTQYF. The full variable domain, rest sourced from reference TRBV9 and TRBJ2-3, is DSGVTQTPKHLITATGQRVTLRCSPRSGDLSVYWYQQSLDQGLQFLIQYYNGEERAKGNILERFSAQQFPDLHSELNLSSLELGDSALYFCASSVGPERADTQYFGPGTRLTVL.

The chain carries TRBV5-1 and TRBJ2-6; D is possibly TRBD1 (6 bases). Germline lookup yields CDR1 SGHRS and CDR2 YFSETQ. The CDR3 length is 16 residues. V was cut by 4 bases and J by 0 bases, with 11 bases left in between. The CDR3 protein is CASSTGQSSGANVLTF. In DNA, the CDR3 is TGCGCCAGCAGCACAGGACAGTCCTCTGGGGCCAACGTCCTGACTTTC.

The chain couples TRBV2 to TRBJ1-1, with D possibly TRBD1 on 5 matching bases. The CDR3 covers 13 residues. The V gene's germline CDR1 is SNHLY and CDR2 FYNNEI. Trimming removed 7 bases at V and 4 bases at J, with 13 bases between. DNA for the CDR3: TGTGCCAGCATTGAGGGGAGGAGCACTGAAGCTTTCTTT. This sequence encodes CASIEGRSTEAFF.

The V call is TRBV19, the J call TRBJ2-1; TRBD1 matches 10 bases. CDR3 size: 16 residues. Trimming cost V 4 bases and J 5 bases; bases outside gene matches: 8. Germline CDR1 and CDR2: LNHDA and SQIVND (reference sequence). The CDR3 region has the DNA TGTGCCAGTAGTAGGGACAGGGGCGGCTGGGACAATGAGCAGTTCTTC. It translates to CASSRDRGGWDNEQFF.

V usage is TRBV15 and J usage is TRBJ2-3, with 9 positions matching TRBD2. Trimming took 0 bases from V and 6 from J; bases not matched to a gene: 7. The CDR3 has 16 amino acids. CDR1 is LNHNV, CDR2 YYDKDF, per germline (reference sequence). The CDR3 protein is CATSRERAGGRDTQYF. In nucleotides, the CDR3 is TGTGCCACCAGCAGAGAACGAGCGGGGGGTCGGGATACGCAGTATTTT.

V and J are TRBV6-1 and TRBJ2-2; 11 nucleotides align to TRBD2. This CDR3 is built from 15 residues. Germline V gene lookup returns CDR1 MNHNS and CDR2 SASEGT. With 6 bases clipped from V and 1 base from J, the junction kept 1 base outside the gene matches. The CDR3 here is CASSGLAGNTGELFF. The DNA of the CDR3 is TGTGCCAGCAGCGGACTAGCGGGGAACACCGGGGAGCTGTTTTTT.

This chain joins TRBV5-1 and TRBJ2-7; weak D call: TRBD1 (5 bases). Germline CDR1 reads SGHRS; CDR2 reads YFSETQ. V was clipped by 4 bases and J by 4 bases, with 21 bases between them. The CDR3 length is 16 residues. Here the CDR3 DNA reads TGCGCCAGCAGCGTAGGGCTGGTCCCCAGGGAATACGAGCAGTACTTC. It encodes CASSVGLVPREYEQYF.